This TCR beta chain was captured in a study of shared clonotypes between healthy human individuals. Generated by immunoSEQ multiplex PCR, the TCRdb table keeps only in-frame clones and is missing some. Among approximately 2,300,000 clones listed, roughly 90% were seen once. The receptor was isolated from a man aged 18 to 35 in good health. Some clones in this sample may be carry-over from other donors' samples. The specimen sequenced was naive CD4+ T cells from PBMCs. This sample's subset: CD45RA+ positively selected.

The CDR3 spells CASSFRQGSTDTQYF. In DNA, the CDR3 is TGTGCCAGCAGCTTCCGACAGGGGAGCACAGATACGCAGTATTTT. V and J are TRBV11-2 and TRBJ2-3; 8 bases fit TRBD1. The CDR3 covers 15 residues. Germline loops: CDR1 SGHAT, CDR2 FQNNGV. Unmatched junction bases numbered 2, after V lost 3 bases and J lost 0 bases.